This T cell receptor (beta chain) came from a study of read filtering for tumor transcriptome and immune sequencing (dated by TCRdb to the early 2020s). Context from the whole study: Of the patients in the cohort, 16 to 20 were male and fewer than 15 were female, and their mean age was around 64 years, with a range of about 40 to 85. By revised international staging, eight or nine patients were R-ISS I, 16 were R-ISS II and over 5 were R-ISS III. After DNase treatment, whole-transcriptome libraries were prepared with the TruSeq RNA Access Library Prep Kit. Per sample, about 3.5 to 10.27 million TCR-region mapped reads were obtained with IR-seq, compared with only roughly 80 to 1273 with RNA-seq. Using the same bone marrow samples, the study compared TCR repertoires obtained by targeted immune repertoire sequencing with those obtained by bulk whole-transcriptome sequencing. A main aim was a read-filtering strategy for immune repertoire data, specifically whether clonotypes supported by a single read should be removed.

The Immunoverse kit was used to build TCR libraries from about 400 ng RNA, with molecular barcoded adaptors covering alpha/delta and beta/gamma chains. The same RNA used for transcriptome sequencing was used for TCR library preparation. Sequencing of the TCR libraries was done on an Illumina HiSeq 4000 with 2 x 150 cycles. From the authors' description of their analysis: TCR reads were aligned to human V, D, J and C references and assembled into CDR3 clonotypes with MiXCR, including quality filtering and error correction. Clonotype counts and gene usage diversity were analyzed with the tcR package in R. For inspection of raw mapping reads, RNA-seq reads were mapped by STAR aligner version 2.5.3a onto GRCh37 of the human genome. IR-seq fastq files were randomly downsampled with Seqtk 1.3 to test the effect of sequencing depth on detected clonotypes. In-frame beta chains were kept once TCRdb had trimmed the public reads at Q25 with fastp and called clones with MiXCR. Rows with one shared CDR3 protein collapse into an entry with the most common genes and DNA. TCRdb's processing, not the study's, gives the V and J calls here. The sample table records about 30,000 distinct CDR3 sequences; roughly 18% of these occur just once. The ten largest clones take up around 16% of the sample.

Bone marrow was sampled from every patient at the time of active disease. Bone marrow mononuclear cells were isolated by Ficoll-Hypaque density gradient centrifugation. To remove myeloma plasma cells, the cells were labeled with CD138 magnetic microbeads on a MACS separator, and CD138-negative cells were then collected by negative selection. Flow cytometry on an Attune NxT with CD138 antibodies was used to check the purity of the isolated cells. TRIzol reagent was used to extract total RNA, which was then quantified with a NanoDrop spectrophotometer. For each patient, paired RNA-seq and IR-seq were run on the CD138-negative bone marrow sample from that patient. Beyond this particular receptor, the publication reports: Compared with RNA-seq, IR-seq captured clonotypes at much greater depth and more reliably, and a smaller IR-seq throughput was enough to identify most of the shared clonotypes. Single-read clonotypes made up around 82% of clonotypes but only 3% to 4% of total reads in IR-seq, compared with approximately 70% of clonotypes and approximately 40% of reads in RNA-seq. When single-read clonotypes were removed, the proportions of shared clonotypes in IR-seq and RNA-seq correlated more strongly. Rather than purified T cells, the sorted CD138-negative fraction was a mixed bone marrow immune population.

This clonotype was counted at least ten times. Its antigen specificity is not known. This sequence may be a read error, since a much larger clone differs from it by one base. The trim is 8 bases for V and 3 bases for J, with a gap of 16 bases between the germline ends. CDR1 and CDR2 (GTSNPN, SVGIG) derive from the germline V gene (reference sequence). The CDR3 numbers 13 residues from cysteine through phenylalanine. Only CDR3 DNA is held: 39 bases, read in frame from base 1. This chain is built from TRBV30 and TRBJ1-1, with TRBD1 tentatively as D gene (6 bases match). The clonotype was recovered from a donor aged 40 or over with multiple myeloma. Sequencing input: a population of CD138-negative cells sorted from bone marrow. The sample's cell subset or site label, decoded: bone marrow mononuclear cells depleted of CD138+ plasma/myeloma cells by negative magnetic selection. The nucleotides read TGTGCCCCGCAAGGGGGGCTGTACACTGAAGCTTTCTTT. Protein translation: CAPQGGLYTEAFF.